The subject of this entry is one T cell receptor (beta chain). V trimming: 5 bases; J trimming: 4 bases; junction bases outside the gene matches: 8. This CDR3 is 15 amino acids long. Germline CDR1 and CDR2: SGHAT and FQNNGV. PCR employed 60 Vbeta and 13 Jbeta primers. The repertoire was sequenced with immunoSEQ multiplex PCR; TCRdb's copy has only in-frame clones and lacks some. This sample's clone table lists 150,000 or so clones. The source of the sample is a study of cytomegalovirus exposure and HLA in healthy donors. The TCR was taken from a man between 25 and 39 years old in good health and CMV-seronegative. This chain connects TRBV11-2 to TRBJ1-2; 9 positions match TRBD1. The specimen was PBMCs. The CDR3 region has the DNA TGTGCCAGCAGCCTCACAGGACAGGGGAGCTATGGCTACACCTTC. This sequence encodes CASSLTGQGSYGYTF.